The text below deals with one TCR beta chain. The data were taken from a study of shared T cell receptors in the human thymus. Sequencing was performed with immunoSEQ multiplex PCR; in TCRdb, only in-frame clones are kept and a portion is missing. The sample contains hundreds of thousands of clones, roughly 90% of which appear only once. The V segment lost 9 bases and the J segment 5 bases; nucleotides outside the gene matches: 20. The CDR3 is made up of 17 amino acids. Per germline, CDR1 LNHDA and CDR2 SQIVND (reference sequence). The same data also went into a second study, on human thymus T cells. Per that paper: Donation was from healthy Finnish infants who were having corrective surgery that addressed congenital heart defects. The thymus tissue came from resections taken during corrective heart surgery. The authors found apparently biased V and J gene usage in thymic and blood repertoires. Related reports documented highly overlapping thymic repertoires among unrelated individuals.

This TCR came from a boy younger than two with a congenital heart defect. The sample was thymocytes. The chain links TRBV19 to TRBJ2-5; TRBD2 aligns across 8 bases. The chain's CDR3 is CASASTGGPDFMETQYF. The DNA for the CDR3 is TGTGCCAGCGCTTCAACGGGAGGGCCGGATTTTATGGAGACCCAGTACTTC.